One sample yielded the 20 T cell receptor beta chains listed below, sequenced in a study of CXCR3-negative and CXCR3-positive naive CD8 T cells. Each TRB cDNA library was prepared by 5' RACE (with UMI labels). Each CDR3 protein gets one entry in TCRdb, which reprocessed the 5' RACE reads and gives no DNA. This sample's table has fewer than 90,000 distinct CDR3 sequences. The sample was naive CXCR3- CD8+ T cells from blood. This sample's subset: CD45RO-CCR7+CD27+CD95- naive CD8+ T cells lacking CXCR3 (TNR3-). The receptors stem from a human donor in good health. Some clones in this sample may be carry-over from other donors' samples.

V is TRBV7-9 and J is TRBJ2-1; TCRdb outputs TRBD1, but without DNA this stays unchecked. CDR1 and CDR2 (germline): SEHNR, FQNEAQ (reference sequence). CDR3 length: 14 amino acids. The CDR3: CASSLGTGLDEQFF. The whole variable domain, filled in from reference TRBV7-9 and TRBJ2-1, reads DTGVSQNPRHKITKRGQNVTFRCDPISEHNRLYWYRQTLGQGPEFLTYFQNEAQLEKSRLLSDRFSAERPKGSFSTLEIQRTEQGDSAMYLCASSLGTGLDEQFFGPGTRLTVL.

The genes are TRBV19 and TRBJ2-1; TCRdb designates TRBD2, a call that cannot be tested without DNA. The length of the CDR3 is 13 residues. CDR1 and CDR2 (germline): LNHDA, SQIVND (reference sequence). This CDR3 is CASSMASWEEQFF.

The chain couples TRBV7-9 to TRBJ2-7. The CDR3 is 13 amino acids. Looked up from germline, CDR1 is SEHNR and CDR2 is FQNEAQ (reference sequence). The CDR3 loop is CASSPVGSYEQYF.

This chain connects TRBV6-5 to TRBJ2-5. Per the germline V gene, CDR1 is MNHEY and CDR2 is SVGAGI. This CDR3 is built from 16 residues. Here the CDR3 reads CASSYSPRSGKETQYF.

The V and J genes are TRBV2 and TRBJ2-5. The CDR3 runs 14 residues. Germline V lookup: CDR1 SNHLY, CDR2 FYNNEI. CDR3 sequence: CASRLDGLRETQYF. Drawing the rest from reference TRBV2 and TRBJ2-5, the complete variable domain is EPEVTQTPSHQVTQMGQEVILRCVPISNHLYFYWYRQILGQKVEFLVSFYNNEISEKSEIFDDQFSVERPDGSNFTLKIRSTKLEDSAMYFCASRLDGLRETQYFGPGTRLLVL.

CDR3 in amino acids: CASRGDNYGYTF. The chain employs TRBV7-9 and TRBJ1-2. Germline lookup yields CDR1 SEHNR and CDR2 FQNEAQ (reference sequence). The CDR3 is made up of 12 amino acids.

The chain has TRBV2 and TRBJ2-7; the D gene TCRdb calls, TRBD2, cannot be checked with no DNA. The germline gives CDR1 SNHLY, CDR2 FYNNEI. This CDR3 region has 14 residues. The CDR3 sequence is CASSGAGWPYEQYF. The entire variable domain, with the rest obtained from reference TRBV2 and TRBJ2-7, is as follows: EPEVTQTPSHQVTQMGQEVILRCVPISNHLYFYWYRQILGQKVEFLVSFYNNEISEKSEIFDDQFSVERPDGSNFTLKIRSTKLEDSAMYFCASSGAGWPYEQYFGPGTRLTVT.

The V call is TRBV28, the J call TRBJ1-1. Germline CDR1 and CDR2: MDHEN and SYDVKM. The CDR3 is 12 residues long. CDR3 residues: CASRSTNLEAFF.

The chain has TRBV27 and TRBJ2-7; TCRdb's D call, TRBD2, is unchecked because there is no DNA. The CDR3 spans 15 residues. Germline V CDR1 and CDR2: MNHEY, SMNVEV (reference sequence). The CDR3 loop reads CASSLSSGGASEQYF.

The chain has TRBV29-1 and TRBJ2-6. CDR3 length equals 12 residues. Per germline, CDR1 SQVTM and CDR2 ANQGSEA. CDR3 in amino acids: CSVVTGANVLTF. Combining the CDR3 with reference TRBV29-1 and TRBJ2-6 gives the whole variable domain SAVISQKPSRDICQRGTSLTIQCQVDSQVTMMFWYRQQPGQSLTLIATANQGSEATYESGFVIDKFPISRPNLTFSTLTVSNMSPEDSSIYLCSVVTGANVLTFGAGSRLTVL.

The chain recombines TRBV9 with TRBJ2-7; checking the TCRdb D call of TRBD1 is not possible without DNA. This CDR3 is 14 amino acids long. Germline loops: CDR1 SGDLS, CDR2 YYNGEE. CDR3 sequence reads: CASSLSGSTYEQYF.

The V call is TRBV7-9, the J call TRBJ2-2; with no DNA, the TCRdb D assignment of TRBD2 cannot be verified. Looked up from germline, CDR1 is SEHNR and CDR2 is FQNEAQ (reference sequence). The length of the CDR3 is 19 residues. The CDR3 region is CASSLVATSGGENTGELFF. Full variable domain (remainder filled in from reference TRBV7-9 and TRBJ2-2): DTGVSQNPRHKITKRGQNVTFRCDPISEHNRLYWYRQTLGQGPEFLTYFQNEAQLEKSRLLSDRFSAERPKGSFSTLEIQRTEQGDSAMYLCASSLVATSGGENTGELFFGEGSRLTVL.

The chain couples TRBV7-9 to TRBJ2-2. CDR3 length: 11 residues. Germline V gene sequence: CDR1 SEHNR, CDR2 FQNEAQ (reference sequence). The CDR3 reads CASSAPGELFF.

The chain joins TRBV5-1 to TRBJ1-2. Germline V gene sequence: CDR1 SGHRS, CDR2 YFSETQ. CDR3 length: 17 amino acids. CDR3 protein: CASSPEGPDRSPYGYTF.

CDR3 sequence reads: CASSDRAGFAYEQYF. The rearrangement links TRBV27 to TRBJ2-7; TCRdb's D gene call, TRBD1, goes unchecked for lack of DNA. The CDR3 is 15 amino acids. Germline CDR1 and CDR2: MNHEY and SMNVEV (reference sequence).

The chain has TRBV29-1 and TRBJ2-2; no DNA is available, so the TRBD2 call from TCRdb remains unchecked. The CDR3 spans 18 residues. Germline CDR1 SQVTM, CDR2 ANQGSEA. CDR3 in amino acids: CSVGAGLAANPNTGELFF.

The chain employs TRBV21-1 and TRBJ2-7; TCRdb's assignment of TRBD2 cannot be checked, as there is no DNA. TRBV21-1 is a documented pseudogene. This CDR3 is built from 15 residues. CDR3: CASSTQVESAYEQYF.

This rearrangement joins TRBV10-3 to TRBJ2-2; TCRdb indicates TRBD1, and absent DNA this call remains unverified. Germline loops: CDR1 ENHRY, CDR2 SYGVKD. The CDR3 sequence is 14 residues long. CDR3: CAISVAGGTGELFF.

The J gene is TRBJ2-1, the V gene TRBV20-1. The germline V gene encodes CDR1 DFQATT and CDR2 SNEGSKA (reference sequence). The CDR3 is 14 residues long. CDR3 loop: CSARVVSSYNEQFF.

CDR3: CASMPGPQLATSAEAFF. The chain is built from TRBV5-1 and TRBJ1-1. From germline, CDR1 is SGHRS and CDR2 YFSETQ. The CDR3 covers 17 residues.